This T cell receptor (beta chain) was sequenced for a study of siplizumab effects on memory and regulatory T cells. The length of the CDR3 is 14 residues. V gave up 7 bases and J gave up 1 base, with 14 bases separating them. Germline V gene data show CDR1 as SQVTM and CDR2 as ANQGSEA. Repertoires were generated with immunoSEQ multiplex PCR, while TCRdb's copy carries only in-frame clones and drops some. The sample lists 6,500 to 8,500 clones, roughly 65% occurring once. Findings of the study overall: Siplizumab produced a significant drop in alloreactive sequences attributable to unstimulated CD4+ memory cells. Of the alloreactive clones, only a minor fraction mapped to unstimulated subsets. It was not possible to assign a naive or memory phenotype to roughly 75-95% of proliferating CD4+ or CD8+ clones. Naive T cells looked more diverse than memory cells and looked like major alloresponse contributors.

For this clone: What it binds is unknown.

V gene TRBV29-1 combines with J gene TRBJ1-3; possibly TRBD1 for D (5 bases). The receptor comes from a human donor in good health. The sample comprised effector memory CD8+ T cells sorted from blood. Documented subset: unstimulated CD8+ effector memory T cells. The CDR3 sequence is CSAQPRGSGNTIYF. The CDR3 DNA reads TGCAGCGCCCAACCTCGGGGGTCTGGAAACACCATATATTTT.